This entry concerns a single T cell receptor (beta chain). Its antigen remains unknown. With a duration under 2 months, the hyperthyroidism was newly diagnosed in patients aged 18 to 65. This entry is derived from a study of T cells in Graves' hyperthyroidism and ophthalmopathy. Study overall: Peripheral blood was collected at initial diagnosis, before any treatment.

General study findings and limits: Stable hyperthyroidism was told apart from ophthalmopathy by a model built on 13 V-J features.

Germline V gene sequence: CDR1 SGDLS, CDR2 YYNGEE. Trimming removed 0 bases at V and 4 bases at J, with 10 bases between. The CDR3 spans 14 residues. Amplification yielded TCR beta CDR3 regions, with RNA transcripts as the source. Carried out on the TCR CDR3, a first-round RT-PCR used the HTBI primer set. TCRdb used MiXCR to reprocess the multiplex PCR reads, holding one entry per CDR3 protein. The repertoire includes about 680,000 distinct CDR3 sequences, around 40% of them detected once, and around 32% sits in the top ten. The source material was blood. The source is a woman between 35 and 50 years old with Graves' hyperthyroidism. This sequence joins TRBV9 and TRBJ2-5; D ambiguous. CDR3 coding DNA: TGTGCCAGCAGCGTAGCGTCACACCCAGAGACCCAGTACTTC. It yields the protein CASSVASHPETQYF.